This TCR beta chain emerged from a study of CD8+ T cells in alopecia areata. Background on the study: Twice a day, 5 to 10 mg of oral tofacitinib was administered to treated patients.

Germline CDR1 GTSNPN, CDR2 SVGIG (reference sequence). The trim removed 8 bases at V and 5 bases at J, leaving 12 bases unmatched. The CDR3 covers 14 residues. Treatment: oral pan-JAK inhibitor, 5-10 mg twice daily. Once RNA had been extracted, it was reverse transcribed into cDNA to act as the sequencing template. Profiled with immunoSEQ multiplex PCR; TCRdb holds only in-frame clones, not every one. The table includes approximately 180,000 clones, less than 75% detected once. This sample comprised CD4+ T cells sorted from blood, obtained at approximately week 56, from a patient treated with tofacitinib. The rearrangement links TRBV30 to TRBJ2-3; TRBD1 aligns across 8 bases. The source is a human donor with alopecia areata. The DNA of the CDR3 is TGTGCCAGGTGCGACAGGGGAAACCTAGATACGCAGTATTTT. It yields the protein CARCDRGNLDTQYF.